Listed below are T cell receptor beta chains from one sample, sequenced in a study of shared clonotypes between healthy human individuals. Using immunoSEQ multiplex PCR, the repertoire was profiled, and TCRdb retains in-frame clones only, with some absent. The data contain nearly 500,000 clones, over 65% of them seen just once; the ten biggest clones take up over 10%. The sample comprised PBMCs. These receptors all stem from a woman aged 40 to 50 in good health. Some clones in this sample may be carry-over from other donors' samples. The CDR3 runs from the conserved cysteine through the conserved F or W. D genes are given only for firm matches. Some rows mark clone size as missing; the rest say once, few, many or name a class of expanded clone.

j_gene: TRBJ1-2; abundance: -; v_gene: TRBV19; d_gene: -; CDR3aa: CASSIFRGDYGYTF; CDR3nt: TGTGCCAGTAGTATTTTCAGGGGTGACTATGGCTACACCTTC
j_gene: TRBJ2-5; abundance: -; v_gene: TRBV7-6; d_gene: -; CDR3aa: CASSLYGETQYF; CDR3nt: TGTGCCAGCAGCTTATACGGAGAGACCCAGTACTTC
j_gene: TRBJ2-3; abundance: once; v_gene: TRBV5-6; d_gene: -; CDR3aa: CASSDRQISTDTQYF; CDR3nt: TGTGCCAGCAGCGATCGACAGATTAGCACAGATACGCAGTATTTT
j_gene: TRBJ2-1; abundance: -; v_gene: TRBV10-1; d_gene: -; CDR3aa: CASRAPGVDEQFF; CDR3nt: TGCGCCAGCAGGGCCCCAGGGGTGGATGAGCAGTTCTTC
j_gene: TRBJ2-7; abundance: -; v_gene: TRBV20-1; d_gene: -; CDR3aa: CSASWANEQYF; CDR3nt: TGCAGTGCTAGTTGGGCGAATGAGCAGTACTTC
j_gene: TRBJ2-1; abundance: few; v_gene: TRBV6-4; d_gene: TRBD2; CDR3aa: CAHRLAGSSEQFF; CDR3nt: TGTGCCCACCGACTAGCGGGCTCGAGTGAGCAGTTCTTC
j_gene: TRBJ2-3; abundance: -; v_gene: TRBV6-9; d_gene: -; CDR3aa: CASSPTSSGTDTQYF; CDR3nt: TGTGCCAGCAGCCCCACTAGTTCAGGCACAGATACGCAGTATTTT
j_gene: TRBJ2-1; abundance: once; v_gene: TRBV29-1; d_gene: -; CDR3aa: CSVEEGGRVYNEQFF; CDR3nt: TGCAGCGTTGAAGAGGGGGGGCGGGTTTACAATGAGCAGTTCTTC
j_gene: TRBJ2-3; abundance: -; v_gene: TRBV15; d_gene: -; CDR3aa: CATSRDPGASTDTQYF; CDR3nt: TGTGCCACCAGCAGAGATCCAGGAGCTAGCACAGATACGCAGTATTTT
j_gene: TRBJ2-2; abundance: -; v_gene: TRBV10-2; d_gene: TRBD1; CDR3aa: CASSRQGPLTGELFF; CDR3nt: TGCGCCAGCAGTAGACAGGGGCCGCTCACCGGGGAGCTGTTTTTT
j_gene: TRBJ2-1; abundance: few; v_gene: TRBV6-1; d_gene: -; CDR3aa: CASSEKANLKEYNEQFF; CDR3nt: TGTGCCAGCAGTGAAAAGGCCAACCTTAAAGAATACAATGAGCAGTTCTTC
j_gene: TRBJ2-3; abundance: -; v_gene: TRBV21-1; d_gene: -; CDR3aa: CASSKNRCGRPTTDTQYF; CDR3nt: TGTGCCAGCAGCAAAAATCGATGCGGGAGGCCTACCACAGATACGCAGTATTTT
j_gene: TRBJ2-3; abundance: -; v_gene: TRBV20-1; d_gene: -; CDR3aa: CSATPVVTQYF; CDR3nt: TGCAGTGCTACCCCTGTGGTTACGCAGTATTTT
j_gene: TRBJ2-7; abundance: -; v_gene: TRBV11-3; d_gene: -; CDR3aa: CASRPTVYEQYF; CDR3nt: TGTGCCAGCAGACCGACAGTATACGAGCAGTACTTC
j_gene: TRBJ2-1; abundance: -; v_gene: TRBV7-2; d_gene: -; CDR3aa: CASSLGWQNDEQFF; CDR3nt: TGTGCCAGCAGCTTAGGCTGGCAGAACGATGAGCAGTTCTTC
j_gene: TRBJ1-2; abundance: many; v_gene: TRBV28; d_gene: -; CDR3aa: CASNEGGYYGYTF; CDR3nt: TGTGCCAGCAACGAGGGGGGTTACTATGGCTACACCTTC
j_gene: TRBJ2-5; abundance: -; v_gene: TRBV4-1; d_gene: TRBD2; CDR3aa: CASSQEGTSGMETQYF; CDR3nt: TGCGCCAGCAGCCAAGAGGGGACTAGCGGGATGGAGACCCAGTACTTC
j_gene: TRBJ1-6; abundance: -; v_gene: TRBV5-6; d_gene: -; CDR3aa: CASSLVGQHNSPLHF; CDR3nt: TGTGCCAGCAGCTTAGTAGGACAGCATAATTCACCCCTCCACTTT
j_gene: TRBJ2-2; abundance: -; v_gene: TRBV18; d_gene: TRBD2; CDR3aa: CASSLLAGAANTGELFF; CDR3nt: TGTGCCAGCTCACTACTAGCGGGAGCGGCTAACACCGGGGAGCTGTTTTTT
j_gene: TRBJ2-3; abundance: -; v_gene: TRBV14; d_gene: -; CDR3aa: CASSPSTRARDTQYF; CDR3nt: TGTGCCAGCAGCCCAAGTACGCGTGCGAGAGATACGCAGTATTTT
j_gene: TRBJ1-1; abundance: -; v_gene: TRBV5-1; d_gene: -; CDR3aa: CASSLGVDTEAFF; CDR3nt: TGCGCCAGCAGCTTGGGGGTAGACACTGAAGCTTTCTTT
j_gene: TRBJ1-4; abundance: few; v_gene: TRBV6-1; d_gene: TRBD1; CDR3aa: CASSERSGQGAEKLFF; CDR3nt: TGTGCCAGCAGTGAAAGGTCCGGACAGGGAGCCGAAAAACTGTTTTTT
j_gene: TRBJ1-2; abundance: -; v_gene: TRBV4-1; d_gene: TRBD1; CDR3aa: CASSRQDRGTYGYTF; CDR3nt: TGCGCCAGCAGCCGCCAGGACAGGGGAACCTATGGCTACACCTTC
j_gene: TRBJ2-1; abundance: -; v_gene: TRBV7-3; d_gene: -; CDR3aa: CASSLVSLGEQFF; CDR3nt: TGTGCCAGCAGCTTAGTCAGTCTCGGTGAGCAGTTCTTC